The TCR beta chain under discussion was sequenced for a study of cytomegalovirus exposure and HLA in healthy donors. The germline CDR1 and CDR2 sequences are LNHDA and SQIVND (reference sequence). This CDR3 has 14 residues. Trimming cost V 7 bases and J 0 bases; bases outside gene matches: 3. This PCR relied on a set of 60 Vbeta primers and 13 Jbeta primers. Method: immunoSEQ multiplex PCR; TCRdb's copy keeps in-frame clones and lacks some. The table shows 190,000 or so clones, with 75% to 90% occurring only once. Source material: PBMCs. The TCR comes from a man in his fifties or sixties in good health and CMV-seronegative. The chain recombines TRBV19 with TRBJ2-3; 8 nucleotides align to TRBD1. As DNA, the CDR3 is TGTGCCAGTAAAACAGGGGGAAGCACAGATACGCAGTATTTT. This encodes CASKTGGSTDTQYF.